This TCR beta chain was identified during a study of identifying expanded T cells in peripheral blood. Whole-study results and caveats: Clone count variance between approximately two-week samples rose with total template count.

Only in-frame clones appear in the TCRdb table, and some are missing; sequencing was by immunoSEQ multiplex PCR. In the table there are around 91,000 clones, around 88% of which are singletons. Note on this clone: Its antigen is unidentified.

Germline CDR1 reads SNHLY; CDR2 reads FYNNEI. The V end was cut by 6 bases, the J end by 0 bases, with 14 bases between. The CDR3 is 15 residues long. Input material: blood. The sequence came from a person aged 18 to 75 in good health. V and J are TRBV2 and TRBJ1-2, with D unclear. The CDR3 DNA follows: TGTGCCAGCAGCAAGAGGGCCCCAACTAACTATGGCTACACCTTC. Its protein is CASSKRAPTNYGYTF.